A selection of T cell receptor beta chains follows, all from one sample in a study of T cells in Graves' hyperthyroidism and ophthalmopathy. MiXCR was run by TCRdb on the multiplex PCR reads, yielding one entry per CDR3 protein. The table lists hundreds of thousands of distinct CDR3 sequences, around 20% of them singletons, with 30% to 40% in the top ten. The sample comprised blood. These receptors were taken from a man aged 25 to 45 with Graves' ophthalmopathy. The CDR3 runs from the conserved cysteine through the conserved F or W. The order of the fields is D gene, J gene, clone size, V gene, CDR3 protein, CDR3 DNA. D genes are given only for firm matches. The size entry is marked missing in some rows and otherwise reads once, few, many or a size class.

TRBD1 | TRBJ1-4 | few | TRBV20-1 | CSARARGLNEKLFF | TGCAGTGCTAGAGCGAGGGGGCTGAATGAAAAACTGTTTTTT
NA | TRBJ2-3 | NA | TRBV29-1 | CSVGHSVRSPGGLLTDTQYF | TGCAGCGTCGGGCACTCGGTCCGATCCCCCGGCGGTCTGCTCACAGATACGCAGTATTTT
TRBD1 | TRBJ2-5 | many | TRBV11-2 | CASRLSSGTGVTQYF | TGTGCCAGCAGACTCAGTTCCGGGACAGGGGTGACCCAGTACTTC
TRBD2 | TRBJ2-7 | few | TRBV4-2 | CASSPTTSADSYEQYF | TGTGCCAGCAGCCCAACGACTAGCGCCGACTCCTACGAGCAGTACTTC
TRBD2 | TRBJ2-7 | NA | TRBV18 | CASSPFREGVGEQYF | TGTGCCAGCTCACCTTTCCGGGAGGGCGTCGGCGAGCAGTACTTC
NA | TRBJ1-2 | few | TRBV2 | CASCPEGPLLNYGYTF | TGTGCCAGCTGTCCCGAGGGGCCTTTACTTAACTATGGCTACACCTTC
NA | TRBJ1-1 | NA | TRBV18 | CAISPDRYTEAFF | TGTGCCATCTCACCAGACAGGTACACTGAAGCTTTCTTT
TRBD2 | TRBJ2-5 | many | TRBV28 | CASSTLAGVRETQYF | TGTGCCAGCAGTACCCTAGCGGGAGTTCGAGAGACCCAGTACTTC
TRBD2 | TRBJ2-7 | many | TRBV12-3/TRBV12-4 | CASSPGGRDEQYF | TGTGCCAGCAGCCCGGGGGGGAGGGACGAGCAGTACTTC
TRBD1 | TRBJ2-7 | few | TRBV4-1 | CASSGDSGYEQYF | TGCGCCAGCAGCGGGGACAGCGGTTACGAGCAGTACTTC
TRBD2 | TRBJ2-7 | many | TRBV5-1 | CASSLDSGSSYEQYF | TGTGCCAGCAGCTTAGATAGCGGGAGCTCCTACGAGCAGTACTTC
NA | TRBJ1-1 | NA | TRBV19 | CASSISRNTEAFF | TGTGCCAGTAGTATCAGCAGGAACACTGAAGCTTTCTTT
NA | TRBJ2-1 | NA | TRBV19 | CASSISDLGEQFF | TGTGCCAGTAGTATATCCGATTTGGGGGAGCAGTTCTTC
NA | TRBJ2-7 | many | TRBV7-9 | CASSSPGWSSYEQYF | TGTGCCAGCAGCTCCCCAGGGTGGAGCTCCTACGAGCAGTACTTC
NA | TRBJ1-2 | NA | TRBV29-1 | CSVVFGAVNYGYTF | TGCAGCGTTGTTTTCGGGGCAGTTAACTATGGCTACACCTTC
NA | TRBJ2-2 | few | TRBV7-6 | CASSSPSGFPGELFF | TGTGCCAGCAGCTCCCCTAGTGGGTTCCCCGGGGAGCTGTTTTTT
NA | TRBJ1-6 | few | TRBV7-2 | CASRVDYNSPLHF | TGTGCCAGCAGAGTAGACTATAATTCACCCCTCCACTTT
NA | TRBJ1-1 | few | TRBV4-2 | CASSQVMGVEAFF | TGTGCCAGCAGCCAAGTAATGGGAGTTGAAGCTTTCTTT
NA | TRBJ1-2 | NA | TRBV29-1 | CSVVSQANGYTF | TGCAGCGTTGTATCCCAGGCTAATGGCTACACCTTC
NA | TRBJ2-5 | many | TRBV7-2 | CASSLARAGLETQYF | TGTGCCAGCAGCTTAGCCCGAGCGGGTTTGGAGACCCAGTACTTC
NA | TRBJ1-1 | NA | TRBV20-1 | CSASSGGSHTEAFF | TGCAGTGCTAGTTCGGGGGGCTCGCACACTGAAGCTTTCTTT
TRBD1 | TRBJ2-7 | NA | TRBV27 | CASRQGLGYEQYF | TGTGCCAGCAGACAGGGGTTGGGCTACGAGCAGTACTTC
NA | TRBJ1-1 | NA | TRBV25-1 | CASRSSGAEAFF | TGTGCCAGCAGATCGTCTGGCGCTGAAGCTTTCTTT
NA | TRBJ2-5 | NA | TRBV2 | CASSGAVSGQETQYF | TGTGCCAGCAGTGGAGCGGTGAGCGGCCAAGAGACCCAGTACTTC
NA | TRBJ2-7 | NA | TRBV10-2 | CASSDRTFGEQYF | TGCGCCAGCAGTGATCGGACATTCGGCGAGCAGTACTTC
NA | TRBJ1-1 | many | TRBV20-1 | CSAQAGRSSTEAFF | TGCAGTGCCCAAGCCGGGCGGTCGAGCACTGAAGCTTTCTTT